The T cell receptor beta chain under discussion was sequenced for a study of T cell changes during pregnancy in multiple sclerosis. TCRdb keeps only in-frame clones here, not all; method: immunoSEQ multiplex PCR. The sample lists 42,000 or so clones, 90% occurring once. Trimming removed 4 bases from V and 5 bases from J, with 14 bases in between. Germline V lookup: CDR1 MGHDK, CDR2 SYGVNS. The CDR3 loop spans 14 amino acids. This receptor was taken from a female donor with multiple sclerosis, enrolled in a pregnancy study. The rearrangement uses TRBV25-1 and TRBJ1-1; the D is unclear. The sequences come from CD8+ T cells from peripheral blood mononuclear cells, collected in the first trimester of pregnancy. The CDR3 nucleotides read TGTGCCAGCAGTGGTTCTGGGGAGGTGACTGAAGCTTTCTTT. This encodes CASSGSGEVTEAFF.